Below, 4 T cell receptor beta chains from the same sample are listed, as sequenced in a study of cytomegalovirus exposure and HLA in healthy donors (dated by TCRdb to about 2017). Library creation used the immunoSEQ multiplex PCR assay. For the multiplex PCR, a mixture combining 60 forward primers for TCR Vbeta segments and 13 reverse primers for TCR Jbeta segments was used. TCRdb holds this immuneACCESS table with in-frame rearrangements only. Some clones are missing; in checked studies, unresolved V genes explain under half, and the rest has no known cause. In this sample the table shows roughly 150,000 clones, less than 90% of which occur a single time. Jointly, the top ten make up roughly 4.3% of the sample. The sample consisted of PBMCs. These receptors came from a man aged 45-60 years in good health and CMV-seropositive.

This chain uses TRBV5-1 with TRBJ2-2; TRBD2 matches at 7 bases. Germline V gives CDR1 SGHRS, CDR2 YFSETQ. The CDR3 is 13 residues long. V trimming: 3 bases; J trimming: 9 bases; junction bases outside the gene matches: 5. CDR3 nucleotide sequence: TGCGCCAGCAGCTGGACTAGTGGCCGGGAGCTGTTTTTT. Its translation: CASSWTSGRELFF.

V and J are TRBV5-4 and TRBJ2-5, with 7 bases matching TRBD1. The junction had 4 bases not matched to a gene; V was cut back by 0 bases and J by 2 bases. In germline, CDR1 is SGHNT, CDR2 YYREEE (reference sequence). The CDR3 contains 15 residues. CDR3 nucleotides: TGTGCCAGCAGCTTGGGACAGGGCCGTCAAGAGACCCAGTACTTC. Translated: CASSLGQGRQETQYF. Supplemented by reference TRBV5-4 and TRBJ2-5, the full variable domain reads ETGVTQSPTHLIKTRGQQVTLRCSSQSGHNTVSWYQQALGQGPQFIFQYYREEENGRGNFPPRFSGLQFPNYSSELNVNALELDDSALYLCASSLGQGRQETQYFGPGTRLLVL.

The genes are TRBV6-4 and TRBJ2-1; 8 nucleotides line up with TRBD2. The CDR3 is 15 residues long. The V and J ends lost 6 bases and 7 bases, in that order; junction bases with no gene match: 11. Germline lookup yields CDR1 MRHNA and CDR2 SNTAGT. The CDR3: CASSLRPGLVNEQFF. CDR3 DNA sequence: TGTGCCAGCAGCCTTCGCCCGGGACTAGTGAATGAGCAGTTCTTC.

The chain carries TRBV7-9 and TRBJ2-5; D perhaps matches TRBD2 (6 bases). The CDR3 runs to 16 residues. Trimming cost V 2 bases and J 4 bases, with 17 bases left between them. The germline V gene has CDR1 SEHNR and CDR2 FQNEAQ (reference sequence). CDR3 loop: CASSLSGATGGETQYF. DNA of the CDR3: TGTGCCAGCAGCTTATCTGGGGCGACCGGGGGAGAGACCCAGTACTTC.